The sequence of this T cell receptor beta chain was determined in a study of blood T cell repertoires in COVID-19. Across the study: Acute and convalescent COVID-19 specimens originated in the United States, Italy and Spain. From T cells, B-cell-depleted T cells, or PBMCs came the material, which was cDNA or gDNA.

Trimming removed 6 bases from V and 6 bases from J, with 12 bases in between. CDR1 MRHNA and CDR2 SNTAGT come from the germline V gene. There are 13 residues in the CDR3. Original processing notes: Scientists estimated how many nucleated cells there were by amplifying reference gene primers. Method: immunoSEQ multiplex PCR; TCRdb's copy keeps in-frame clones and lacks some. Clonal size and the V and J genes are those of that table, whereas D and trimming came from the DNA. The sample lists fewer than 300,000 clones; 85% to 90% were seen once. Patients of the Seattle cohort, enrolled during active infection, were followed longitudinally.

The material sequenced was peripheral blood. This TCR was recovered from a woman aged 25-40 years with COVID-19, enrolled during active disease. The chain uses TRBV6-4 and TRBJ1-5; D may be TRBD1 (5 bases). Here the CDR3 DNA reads TGTGCCAGCAGCCCAGGGCCAGGTCAGCCCCAGCATTTT. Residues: CASSPGPGQPQHF.